Below, 30 T cell receptor beta chains from the same sample are listed, as sequenced in a study of T cell changes during pregnancy in multiple sclerosis. Sequenced by immunoSEQ multiplex PCR; TCRdb stores in-frame clones only, minus some. The profile shows about 64,000 clones, about nine tenths of them singletons. This specimen was peripheral blood, taken in the second trimester of pregnancy. The receptors stem from a female donor with multiple sclerosis, enrolled in a pregnancy study.

This chain joins TRBV6-1 and TRBJ2-4, with 11 bases matching TRBD1. The CDR3 extends over 16 amino acids. Unmatched junction bases numbered 8, after V lost 4 bases and J lost 6 bases. Germline V gene data show CDR1 as MNHNS and CDR2 as SASEGT. CDR3 sequence reads: CASSGPGQGDLNIQYF. The CDR3 nucleotides are TGTGCCAGCAGTGGTCCGGGACAGGGGGATTTAAACATTCAGTACTTC.

The V and J genes are TRBV27 and TRBJ2-2; a weak D match, TRBD2 (5 bases). This CDR3 comprises 14 residues. With 3 bases removed from V and 2 bases from J, the gap between germline ends came to 7 bases. CDR1 MNHEY and CDR2 SMNVEV come from the germline V gene (reference sequence). CDR3 sequence (DNA): TGTGCCAGCAGTTTTAGCGCCAACACCGGGGAGCTGTTTTTT. Its translation: CASSFSANTGELFF.

V is TRBV27 and J is TRBJ2-1, with unresolved D. Germline CDR1 reads MNHEY; CDR2 reads SMNVEV (reference sequence). The V gene lost 8 bases and the J gene lost 2 bases, with 13 bases spanning the gap. The CDR3 contains 14 residues. The chain's CDR3 is CASSLDFPYNEQFF. CDR3 nucleotide sequence: TGTGCCAGCTCCCTAGATTTTCCCTACAATGAGCAGTTCTTC.

The chain recombines TRBV14 with TRBJ2-1; D gene ambiguous. There are 16 residues in the CDR3. Trimming removed 1 base from V and 3 bases from J, with 13 bases in between. Germline-derived CDR1 and CDR2 are SGHDN and FVKESK. CDR3 sequence reads: CASSQVGLLDYNEQFF. The CDR3 region has the DNA TGTGCCAGCAGCCAAGTTGGGCTCCTCGACTACAATGAGCAGTTCTTC.

This clone was found once. The V call is TRBV28, the J call TRBJ2-7; D is unresolved. Trimming pared 6 bases from V and 0 bases from J, leaving 15 bases between. The CDR3 covers 15 residues. From germline, CDR1 is MDHEN and CDR2 SYDVKM. Here the CDR3 DNA reads TGTGCCAGCAGCTGGGCCGCAAAGAGCTCCTACGAGCAGTACTTC. This sequence encodes CASSWAAKSSYEQYF.

J is TRBJ2-5 and V is TRBV4-2, with D uncertain. The end of the DNA fits TRBJ2-7 better, so the J call may be wrong. Per germline, CDR1 LGHNA and CDR2 YNFKEQ. The CDR3 has 14 residues. The CDR3 DNA is TGTGCCAGCAGCGCCTCGGAGAGCTCCTACGAGCAGTACTTC. Translated, it gives CASSASESSYEQYF.

The chain is built from TRBV19 and TRBJ2-1; D is possibly TRBD2 (6 bases). The germline CDR1 and CDR2 sequences are LNHDA and SQIVND (reference sequence). This CDR3 comprises 15 residues. V was trimmed by 5 bases and J by 4 bases, leaving 15 bases between them. Here the CDR3 reads CASSPPQRAYNEQFF. CDR3 nucleotides: TGTGCCAGTAGTCCCCCCCAGCGGGCGTACAATGAGCAGTTCTTC.

This clone showed up many times. The chain is built from TRBV10-1 and TRBJ2-2; 9 bases match TRBD1. The CDR3 totals 14 residues. J lost 7 bases, V lost 2 bases, and 2 bases had no gene match. The V gene's germline CDR1 is WNHNN and CDR2 SYGVQD (reference sequence). CDR3 sequence: CASSEGTGSGELFF. In DNA form, the CDR3 reads TGCGCCAGCAGTGAGGGGACAGGGAGCGGGGAGCTGTTTTTT.

The chain uses TRBV6-5 and TRBJ2-7, with 8 bases identical to TRBD2. This CDR3 is built from 15 residues. The trim removed 0 bases at V and 0 bases at J, leaving 1 base unmatched. The germline V gene encodes CDR1 MNHEY and CDR2 SVGAGI. The CDR3 region is CASSYSSGASYEQYF. Written as DNA, the CDR3 is TGTGCCAGCAGTTACTCTAGCGGGGCCTCCTACGAGCAGTACTTC.

This chain links TRBV20-1 with TRBJ1-1; weak D call: TRBD1 (5 bases). The CDR3 extends over 11 amino acids. The germline V gene has CDR1 DFQATT and CDR2 SNEGSKA (reference sequence). The germline V and J ends were trimmed by 8 bases and 5 bases, with 12 bases remaining between them. The CDR3 nucleotides read TGCAGTACGGGGGGGGGAACTGAAGCTTTCTTT. This codes for CSTGGGTEAFF.

This sequence joins TRBV5-1 and TRBJ2-3; D is unresolved. This CDR3 spans 12 amino acids. The V and J ends lost 1 base and 6 bases respectively, with 6 bases between them. Per germline, CDR1 SGHRS and CDR2 YFSETQ. CDR3 region: CASSLNEDTQYF. In DNA, the CDR3 is TGCGCCAGCAGCTTGAATGAGGATACGCAGTATTTT.

The V call is TRBV5-1, the J call TRBJ1-2; D gene ambiguous. CDR1 and CDR2 (germline): SGHRS, YFSETQ. Trimming cost V 0 bases and J 3 bases, with 3 bases left between them. The CDR3 length is 12 residues. The CDR3 is CASSLADYGYTF. The CDR3 coding sequence is TGCGCCAGCAGCTTGGCGGACTATGGCTACACCTTC.

This clone has just one count. The chain's CDR3 is CASREQGAAGNEQFF. In DNA, the CDR3 is TGCGCCAGCAGGGAACAGGGGGCTGCCGGCAATGAGCAGTTCTTC. The chain is built from TRBV10-2 and TRBJ2-1; 9 bases are a match to TRBD1. The germline V gene encodes CDR1 WSHSY and CDR2 SAAADI. This CDR3 contains 15 residues. With 6 bases clipped from V and 6 bases from J, the junction kept 9 bases outside the gene matches.

The V gene is TRBV28, the J gene TRBJ1-4; D perhaps matches TRBD1 (5 bases). V was shortened by 5 bases and J by 0 bases, with 10 bases between the two germline ends. The CDR3 has 15 residues. Germline CDR1 is MDHEN and CDR2 is SYDVKM. The CDR3 nucleotides are TGTGCCAGCAGTCTCGCGGGGGCAACTAATGAAAAACTGTTTTTT. The encoded protein is CASSLAGATNEKLFF.

The chain uses TRBV28 and TRBJ1-2; 9 bases match TRBD1. CDR3 length: 15 residues. With V trimmed by 8 bases and J by 7 bases, 14 bases remained unmatched. Per the germline V gene, CDR1 is MDHEN and CDR2 is SYDVKM. The CDR3 sequence is CASRPPGQGKGGYTF. The CDR3 bases are TGTGCCAGCCGCCCCCCGGGACAGGGAAAGGGTGGCTACACCTTC.

The chain recombines TRBV5-1 with TRBJ1-4; TRBD1 might be the D (6 bases). V was cut by 4 bases and J by 6 bases, with 16 bases left in between. Germline V gene data show CDR1 as SGHRS and CDR2 as YFSETQ. The CDR3 length is 15 residues. The CDR3 DNA follows: TGCGCCAGCAGCCGGGGGGGGACATCTGATGAAAAACTGTTTTTT. Protein product: CASSRGGTSDEKLFF.

V gene TRBV14 combines with J gene TRBJ2-7, with D maybe TRBD2 (6 bases). CDR3 length equals 13 residues. V lost 0 bases and J 6 bases, leaving 9 bases between the germline ends. From germline, CDR1 is SGHDN and CDR2 FVKESK. CDR3 sequence (DNA): TGTGCCAGCAGCCAAGATCTGGGGGGCGAGCAGTACTTC. Translation: CASSQDLGGEQYF.

The chain uses TRBV6-4 and TRBJ2-3, with a tentative D call TRBD1 (5 bases). Trimming stripped 2 bases from V and 3 bases from J, with 6 bases between. CDR1 MRHNA and CDR2 SNTAGT come from the germline V gene. This CDR3 is built from 13 residues. This CDR3 reads CASSDGATDTQYF. In DNA, the CDR3 is TGTGCCAGCAGTGACGGGGCAACAGATACGCAGTATTTT.

The CDR3 loop is CASSLVGERTQYF. The DNA for the CDR3 is TGTGCCAGCAGCTTAGTCGGGGAACGGACCCAGTACTTC. This chain links TRBV7-2 with TRBJ2-5, with D perhaps matching TRBD2 (5 bases). Germline V lookup: CDR1 SGHTA, CDR2 FQGNSA. This CDR3 has 13 amino acids. V lost 1 base and J lost 7, with 10 bases in between.

The chain couples TRBV5-4 to TRBJ2-7, with D perhaps TRBD2 (6 bases). The V end was cut by 4 bases, the J end by 1 base, with 12 bases between. Germline assignment: CDR1 SGHNT and CDR2 YYREEE (reference sequence). This CDR3 has 14 amino acids. CDR3 nucleotide sequence: TGTGCCAGCAGCCCGGGACTTCGTTCCTACGAGCAGTACTTC. Protein: CASSPGLRSYEQYF.

The chain joins TRBV4-1 to TRBJ1-4; D unresolved. This CDR3 is 15 amino acids long. V was shortened by 0 bases and J by 11 bases, with 16 bases between the two germline ends. From germline, CDR1 is MGHRA and CDR2 YSYEKL. As DNA, the CDR3 is TGCGCCAGCAGCCAAGACTGGGTTTACGAGGGTAAACTGTTTTTT. Protein: CASSQDWVYEGKLFF.

The V gene is TRBV5-1, the J gene TRBJ2-1; 9 positions match TRBD2. The CDR3 has 18 amino acids. With V trimmed by 4 bases and J by 7 bases, 18 bases remained unmatched. Germline CDR1 SGHRS, CDR2 YFSETQ. This CDR3 is CASSRWTLASGIINEQFF. In DNA, the CDR3 is TGCGCCAGCAGCCGATGGACTTTGGCTAGCGGGATTATTAATGAGCAGTTCTTC. The full variable domain, with the rest looked up from reference TRBV5-1 and TRBJ2-1, is KAGVTQTPRYLIKTRGQQVTLSCSPISGHRSVSWYQQTPGQGLQFLFEYFSETQRNKGNFPGRFSGRQFSNSRSEMNVSTLELGDSALYLCASSRWTLASGIINEQFFGPGTRLTVL.

Only a few counts were recorded for this clone. The V call is TRBV27, the J call TRBJ2-7; D gene ambiguous. Trimming removed 6 bases from V and 5 bases from J, with 8 bases in between. The CDR3 has 11 amino acids. The germline V gene has CDR1 MNHEY and CDR2 SMNVEV (reference sequence). The CDR3 DNA follows: TGTGCCAGCAGCACTTCTCACGAGCAGTACTTC. It encodes CASSTSHEQYF.

V usage is TRBV10-3 and J usage is TRBJ2-7; D is uncertain. There are 13 residues in the CDR3. Germline lookup yields CDR1 ENHRY and CDR2 SYGVKD. Trimming took off 7 bases at V and 2 bases at J, with 12 bases between the two ends. The CDR3, as DNA: TGTGCCATCACGGCAGGCACCCCCTACGAGCAGTACTTC. Translation: CAITAGTPYEQYF.

The J gene is TRBJ2-1, the V gene TRBV5-1; 16 positions match TRBD2. Germline V gene lookup returns CDR1 SGHRS and CDR2 YFSETQ. Germline trimming cut 4 bases from V and 7 bases from J; bases unmatched to any gene: 8. This CDR3 has 17 amino acids. CDR3 nucleotides: TGCGCCAGCAGCCCGGGGACTAGCGGGAGGGGAAGGAATGAGCAGTTCTTC. Amino acids: CASSPGTSGRGRNEQFF.

Note on this clone: The junction does not match germline at one end; this may be a read error. The V gene is TRBV7-7, the J gene TRBJ2-1, with 7 nucleotides matching TRBD1. This CDR3 has 15 amino acids. The germline gives CDR1 SSHAT, CDR2 FNYEAQ (reference sequence). The CDR3 bases are TGTGCTAGCAGCTTAGCTAGGGGGCCGGGCAATGAGCAGTTCTTC. As protein: CASSLARGPGNEQFF.

The V and J genes are TRBV6-1 and TRBJ1-4; 8 nucleotides agree with TRBD1. Germline V lookup: CDR1 MNHNS, CDR2 SASEGT. V gave up 5 bases and J gave up 8 bases; unmatched junction bases: 10. This CDR3 has 15 amino acids. In DNA, the CDR3 is TGTGCCAGCAGTCGGACAGGGACGCACGACGAAAAACTGTTTTTT. Amino acid sequence: CASSRTGTHDEKLFF.

The chain employs TRBV19 and TRBJ2-2, with TRBD2 identical over 7 bases. The CDR3 length is 14 residues. Unmatched junction bases numbered 6, after V lost 5 bases and J lost 6 bases. Germline lookup yields CDR1 LNHDA and CDR2 SQIVND (reference sequence). The CDR3 loop is CASSGPGGAGELFF. The CDR3 bases are TGTGCCAGTAGTGGCCCGGGAGGTGCCGGGGAGCTGTTTTTT.

The chain uses TRBV28 and TRBJ1-4; 8 nucleotides line up with TRBD1. After removal of 3 bases from V and 5 bases from J, the junction contained 8 bases not matched to a gene. The CDR3 runs to 16 residues. The germline V gene has CDR1 MDHEN and CDR2 SYDVKM. CDR3 loop: CASSFPRQGRNEKLFF. The CDR3 coding sequence is TGTGCCAGCAGTTTCCCTCGACAGGGGAGGAATGAAAAACTGTTTTTT. Using reference TRBV28 and TRBJ1-4 for the parts outside the CDR3, the full variable domain is DVKVTQSSRYLVKRTGEKVFLECVQDMDHENMFWYRQDPGLGLRLIYFSYDVKMKEKGDIPEGYSVSREKKERFSLILESASTNQTSMYLCASSFPRQGRNEKLFFGSGTQLSVL.

This chain links TRBV7-2 with TRBJ2-1, with 11 nucleotides matching TRBD2. This CDR3 has 16 residues. From germline, CDR1 is SGHTA and CDR2 FQGNSA. The J segment lost 3 bases and the V segment lost 1 base, leaving 2 bases of the junction unmatched. The CDR3 is CASSLDGTSGYNEQFF. The CDR3 region has the DNA TGTGCCAGCAGCTTAGACGGGACTAGCGGCTACAATGAGCAGTTCTTC.